The 16 T cell receptor beta chains below all came from one sample that was sequenced in a study of T cell changes during pregnancy in multiple sclerosis. Assay used: immunoSEQ multiplex PCR; TCRdb lists only in-frame clones, some missing. The sample has approximately 100,000 clones, around 92% seen once. Sequencing was performed on peripheral blood, taken after pregnancy. The receptors were gathered from a female donor with multiple sclerosis, enrolled in a pregnancy study.

V is TRBV27 and J is TRBJ2-3, with TRBD2 identical over 13 bases. Germline V gene lookup returns CDR1 MNHEY and CDR2 SMNVEV (reference sequence). V lost 5 bases and J lost 5; bases outside the gene matches: 4. CDR3 length: 15 residues. CDR3 in DNA: TGTGCCAGCAGTCGGACTAGCGGGAGAGGAGATACGCAGTATTTT. Residues: CASSRTSGRGDTQYF.

The V call is TRBV7-9, the J call TRBJ2-1; TRBD2 might be the D (6 bases). Trimming took off 3 bases at V and 8 bases at J, with 14 bases between the two ends. CDR1 and CDR2 (germline): SEHNR, FQNEAQ (reference sequence). This CDR3 is built from 14 residues. CDR3 residues: CASSFGGEVYEQFF. CDR3 sequence (DNA): TGTGCCAGCAGCTTCGGGGGAGAAGTCTATGAGCAGTTCTTC.

This clone was picked up one time. The chain combines TRBV27 with TRBJ2-7; 12 nucleotides align to TRBD2. J lost 2 bases, V lost 3 bases, and 5 bases had no gene match. From germline, CDR1 is MNHEY and CDR2 SMNVEV (reference sequence). The CDR3 sequence is 16 residues long. The CDR3 is CASSFSGTSGPYEQYF. CDR3 DNA sequence: TGTGCCAGCAGTTTCAGTGGGACTAGCGGGCCCTACGAGCAGTACTTC.

J is TRBJ2-4 and V is TRBV5-4; the match to TRBD2 covers 9 bases. J gave up 8 bases and V 0 bases, and 0 bases lay outside the gene matches. This CDR3 is 13 amino acids long. The germline CDR1 and CDR2 sequences are SGHNT and YYREEE (reference sequence). The CDR3 here is CASSLGLADIQYF. The CDR3 DNA reads TGTGCCAGCAGCTTGGGACTAGCGGACATTCAGTACTTC.

V gene TRBV19 combines with J gene TRBJ2-7, with D perhaps matching TRBD2 (5 bases). CDR3 length equals 12 residues. CDR1 and CDR2 (germline): LNHDA, SQIVND (reference sequence). Trimming removed 8 bases at V and 8 bases at J, with 16 bases between. CDR3 in amino acids: CASGGPTRKQYF. Here the CDR3 DNA reads TGTGCCAGTGGAGGACCCACACGGAAGCAGTACTTC.

The chain uses TRBV7-3 and TRBJ2-2; possible D gene TRBD1, 5 bases. V gave up 4 bases and J gave up 6 bases, with 12 bases separating them. The length of the CDR3 is 14 residues. From germline, CDR1 is SGHTA and CDR2 FQGTGA. CDR3 DNA: TGTGCCAGCAGCTCAGGGTTCCCGGCCGGGGAGCTGTTTTTT. Translation gives CASSSGFPAGELFF.

This clone was counted only a few times. The V gene is TRBV7-3, the J gene TRBJ1-1; possibly TRBD1 for D (5 bases). The germline V gene has CDR1 SGHTA and CDR2 FQGTGA. The CDR3 is made up of 13 amino acids. The germline V and J ends were trimmed by 5 bases and 7 bases, with 14 bases remaining between them. The CDR3 coding sequence is TGTGCCAGCAGCCTACTGGGGAGGGGTGAAGCTTTCTTT. Translating gives CASSLLGRGEAFF.

The chain couples TRBV29-1 to TRBJ2-5; D perhaps matches TRBD1 (5 bases). Germline assignment: CDR1 SQVTM and CDR2 ANQGSEA. The CDR3 consists of 14 residues. Trimming shortened V by 3 bases and J by 7 bases, and 18 bases separated the two germline ends. Written as DNA, the CDR3 is TGCAGCGTTGATCAGGGCAGCCCCGCAAGGACCCAGTACTTC. Residues: CSVDQGSPARTQYF.

CDR3 in DNA: TGTGCCAGCTCACCTAAGACAGGGGCTGGGTATGGCTACACCTTC. Translation: CASSPKTGAGYGYTF. V is TRBV18 and J is TRBJ1-2; TRBD1 agrees at 8 bases. Trimming took 3 bases from V and 5 from J; bases not matched to a gene: 8. The CDR3 contains 15 residues. Germline V lookup: CDR1 KGHSH, CDR2 LQKENI.

The rearrangement links TRBV19 to TRBJ1-5; 7 bases match TRBD1. Trimming cost V 3 bases and J 4 bases; bases outside gene matches: 6. Per germline, CDR1 LNHDA and CDR2 SQIVND (reference sequence). The CDR3 length is 15 residues. CDR3 nucleotide sequence: TGTGCCAGTAGTATTGGGGACAGACATAATCAGCCCCAGCATTTT. It specifies CASSIGDRHNQPQHF.

The chain has TRBV5-1 and TRBJ1-2, with D uncertain. V was cut by 0 bases and J by 2 bases, with 5 bases left in between. CDR3 length: 13 amino acids. CDR1 and CDR2 from the germline V gene are SGHRS and YFSETQ. Here the CDR3 DNA reads TGCGCCAGCAGCTTGGCGGGGAACTATGGCTACACCTTC. Its translation is CASSLAGNYGYTF.

This clone was recorded only once. This chain uses TRBV5-1 with TRBJ2-2; 9 nucleotides line up with TRBD2. This CDR3 has 15 residues. In germline, CDR1 is SGHRS, CDR2 YFSETQ. With V trimmed by 6 bases and J by 2 bases, 5 bases remained unmatched. The chain's CDR3 is CASTAGGVNTGELFF. The CDR3 nucleotides read TGCGCCAGCACGGCGGGGGGGGTTAACACCGGGGAGCTGTTTTTT.

V and J are TRBV9 and TRBJ1-1, with unresolved D. Germline V gene lookup returns CDR1 SGDLS and CDR2 YYNGEE. The CDR3 contains 17 residues. V was clipped by 3 bases and J by 0 bases, with 18 bases between them. CDR3 nucleotides: TGTGCCAGCAGCGAGCGACCCGAGGTAAAACTGAACACTGAAGCTTTCTTT. Translation: CASSERPEVKLNTEAFF.

Here the CDR3 reads CASQPLSGTRNTGELFF. The CDR3, as DNA: TGTGCCAGTCAACCCCTATCCGGGACACGGAACACCGGGGAGCTGTTTTTT. This chain connects TRBV19 to TRBJ2-2, with TRBD1 as a possible D gene (6 bases). This CDR3 comprises 17 residues. Germline assignment: CDR1 LNHDA and CDR2 SQIVND (reference sequence). V was shortened by 8 bases and J by 1 base, with 20 bases between the two germline ends.

The V and J genes are TRBV11-2 and TRBJ1-1; tentatively, D is TRBD1 (6 bases). The CDR3 is 14 residues long. V was shortened by 5 bases and J by 1 base, with 11 bases between the two germline ends. The V gene's germline CDR1 is SGHAT and CDR2 FQNNGV. Here the CDR3 reads CASSRDTANTEAFF. For the CDR3, the DNA is TGTGCCAGCAGCCGGGACACGGCGAACACTGAAGCTTTCTTT.

The CDR3 reads CASSLGQGAAEAFF. In DNA form, the CDR3 reads TGTGCCAGCAGCTTGGGACAGGGGGCAGCTGAAGCTTTCTTT. This rearrangement joins TRBV5-4 to TRBJ1-1; 10 bases agree with TRBD1. The CDR3 covers 14 residues. V was pared by 0 bases and J by 6 bases, with 2 bases of the junction left unmatched. Per the germline V gene, CDR1 is SGHNT and CDR2 is YYREEE (reference sequence).